These T cell receptor beta chains were read from a single sample in a study of regulatory T cells in long-lasting Graves disease. Each CDR3 protein gets one entry after TCRdb re-called the multiplex PCR reads with MiXCR. The sample carries hundreds of thousands of distinct CDR3 sequences, about 15% recorded once. Another study also made use of these data, one on T cells in Graves' hyperthyroidism and ophthalmopathy.

This material consisted of peripheral blood mononuclear cells (PBMCs), taken at new diagnosis, from a patient treated with antithyroid drugs. The source of these receptors is a woman aged 25 to 39 with Graves disease. The CDR3 runs from the conserved cysteine through the conserved F or W. Each record gives: D gene, J gene, clone size, V gene, CDR3 DNA, CDR3 protein. A D gene is named only where the DNA matches it firmly. Clone size is shown for a subset of rows, as once, few, many or a class of expanded clone.

>-|TRBJ2-1|-|TRBV4-1
TGCGCCAGCAGCCAAGTTCAAGGTGGCTCCTACAATGAGCAGTTCTTC
CASSQVQGGSYNEQFF
>-|TRBJ2-3|-|TRBV4-1
TGCGCCAGCAGCCAAGGTACGGGACGGGAGAGAGGCACGCAGTATTTT
CASSQGTGRERGTQYF
>-|TRBJ1-1|few|TRBV5-4
TGTGCCAGCAGCCCGCATGGGCCAAACACTGAAGCTTTCTTT
CASSPHGPNTEAFF
>TRBD1|TRBJ1-2|many|TRBV6-5
TGTGCCAGCAGTTTAGACAGGGCGGTTTCAGTTAACTATGGCTACACCTTC
CASSLDRAVSVNYGYTF
>-|TRBJ1-5|-|TRBV19
TGTGCCAGCGCCTCCCAGTGGGGTCAGCCCCAGCATTTT
CASASQWGQPQHF
>TRBD2|TRBJ2-1|many|TRBV20-1
TGCAGTGCTCTTGTCACTAGCGGGAGAAATGAGCAGTTCTTC
CSALVTSGRNEQFF
>-|TRBJ2-7|-|TRBV4-2
TGTGCCAGCAGCCAAGATTGGGTAGCGGCAACCTACGAGCAGTACTTC
CASSQDWVAATYEQYF
>-|TRBJ1-4|few|TRBV18
TGTGCCAGCTCACCAAGGGGGGCGGCTAATGAAAAACTGTTTTTT
CASSPRGAANEKLFF
>TRBD1|TRBJ1-2|-|TRBV7-3
TGTGCCAGCAGCCCTCTCCAGGGGGCGGAAGGCTACACCTTC
CASSPLQGAEGYTF
>-|TRBJ1-3|-|TRBV18
TGTGCCAGCTCACTTAACACCGGGGCCCTCGGAAACACCATATATTTT
CASSLNTGALGNTIYF
>-|TRBJ1-1|many|TRBV12-3/TRBV12-4
TGTGCCAGCAGCGGACATTCGCGGAACACTGAAGCTTTCTTT
CASSGHSRNTEAFF
>-|TRBJ2-1|-|TRBV6-1
TGTGCCAGCAGAGGGGGTTTGTGGGAGCAGTTCTTC
CASRGGLWEQFF
>-|TRBJ2-7|-|TRBV28
TGTGCCAGCAGTTCGACCCGGGCCTTCCCCTACGAGCAGTACTTC
CASSSTRAFPYEQYF
>-|TRBJ2-3|few|TRBV29-1
TGCAGCGTTGAAGGAGGGGGAATCTCTGCAGATACGCAGTATTTT
CSVEGGGISADTQYF
>TRBD2|TRBJ2-3|-|TRBV20-1
TGCAGTGCTGGACTAGCGGGAAGCACAGATACGCAGTATTTT
CSAGLAGSTDTQYF
>TRBD2|TRBJ2-7|many|TRBV28
TGTGCCAGCAGTTTAATTTTCGACAGCCCCACTAGCGGTCCTATCTACGAGCAGTACTTC
CASSLIFDSPTSGPIYEQYF
>-|TRBJ2-2|many|TRBV6-4
TGTGCCAGCAGTGACTCGGGGGAGCCCACCGGGGAGCTGTTTTTT
CASSDSGEPTGELFF
>-|TRBJ2-7|many|TRBV7-2
TGTGCCAGCAGCTTAAAGGTTGGCCTTTCCTTTTACGAGCAGTACTTC
CASSLKVGLSFYEQYF
>TRBD1|TRBJ1-2|many|TRBV7-2
TGTGCCAGCAGCTCGGACAGGATGGGTGGCTACACCTTC
CASSSDRMGGYTF
>-|TRBJ1-5|many|TRBV28
TGTGCCAGCAGTTTAAGGTCCCGGGGCGTTGGGGGCAATCAGCCCCAGCATTTT
CASSLRSRGVGGNQPQHF
>-|TRBJ2-1|many|TRBV20-1
TGCAGTGCTAGAGGCCCCAGCGGGTATCGGAGCTCCTACAATGAGCAGTTCTTC
CSARGPSGYRSSYNEQFF
>-|TRBJ2-5|many|TRBV6-1
TGTGCCAGCACCGATACAAGGAGGGGGCGGAGGGAGACCCAGTACTTC
CASTDTRRGRRETQYF
>-|TRBJ2-7|many|TRBV27
TGTGCCAGCAGTTTATTCCGGCTAGCCGAAGGATACGAGCAGTACTTC
CASSLFRLAEGYEQYF
>TRBD2|TRBJ2-2|-|TRBV4-1
TGCGCCAGCAGCCCGGGACTTCTAGCGGGATCCGCCACCGGGGAGCTGTTTTTT
CASSPGLLAGSATGELFF
>-|TRBJ1-2|many|TRBV28
TGTGCCAGCAGTTGGGCAGCTTTGTATGGCTACACCTTC
CASSWAALYGYTF
>-|TRBJ1-2|many|TRBV15
TGTGCCACCAGCAGAGAGGCAGGGAATGGCTACACCTTC
CATSREAGNGYTF
>TRBD2|TRBJ2-3|-|TRBV4-1
TGCGCCAGCAGCCATTCTCCAGCGGGAGACGTGACAGATACGCAGTATTTT
CASSHSPAGDVTDTQYF
>-|TRBJ2-5|many|TRBV2
TGTGCCAGCAGCGGCGAGGGGCAAGAGACCCAGTACTTC
CASSGEGQETQYF
>-|TRBJ2-1|-|TRBV6-5
TGTGCCAGCAGTTACGGCCGACTAGCCTACAATGAGCAGTTCTTC
CASSYGRLAYNEQFF
>-|TRBJ1-1|-|TRBV20-1
TGCAGTGCTAGAGAGCTCAGTGGCACTGAAGCTTTCTTT
CSARELSGTEAFF
>-|TRBJ2-1|-|TRBV29-1
TGCAGCCTACAGGGAGCCAATGAGCAGTTCTTC
CSLQGANEQFF
>-|TRBJ1-3|few|TRBV10-3
TGTGCCATCAGTGAGTCGGGGGTGAACTCTGGAAACACCATATATTTT
CAISESGVNSGNTIYF
>-|TRBJ2-5|many|TRBV20-1
TGCAGTGCTTCCCCGGGCTATGGGCGTCAAGAGACCCAGTACTTC
CSASPGYGRQETQYF
>TRBD2|TRBJ2-7|few|TRBV20-1
TGCAGTGCTAGAGATTTGCGCCTAGCGGGAAGGGACGAGCAGTACTTC
CSARDLRLAGRDEQYF
>TRBD1|TRBJ1-5|-|TRBV12-3/TRBV12-4
TGTGCCAGCAGTTTCACAGGGGGCGGTCAGCCCCAGCATTTT
CASSFTGGGQPQHF
>-|TRBJ1-1|many|TRBV28
TGTGCCAGCAGCCCCCATACTACAGGACAAAATGAAGCTTTCTTT
CASSPHTTGQNEAFF
>-|TRBJ2-3|many|TRBV30
TGTGCCTGGTCACAGGGCACAGATACGCAGTATTTT
CAWSQGTDTQYF